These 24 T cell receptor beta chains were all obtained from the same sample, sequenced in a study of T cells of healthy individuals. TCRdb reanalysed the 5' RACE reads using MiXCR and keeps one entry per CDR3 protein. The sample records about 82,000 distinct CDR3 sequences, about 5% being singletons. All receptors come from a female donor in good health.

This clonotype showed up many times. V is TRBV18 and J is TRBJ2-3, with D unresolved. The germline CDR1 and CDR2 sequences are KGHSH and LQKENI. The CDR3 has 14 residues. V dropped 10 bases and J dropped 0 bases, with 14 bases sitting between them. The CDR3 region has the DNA TGTGCCACCAAAACGCTAGACAGCACAGATACGCAGTATTTT. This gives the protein CATKTLDSTDTQYF.

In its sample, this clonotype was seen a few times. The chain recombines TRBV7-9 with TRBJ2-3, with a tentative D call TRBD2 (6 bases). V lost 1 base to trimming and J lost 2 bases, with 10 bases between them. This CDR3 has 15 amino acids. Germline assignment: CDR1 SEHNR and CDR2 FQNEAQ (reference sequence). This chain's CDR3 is CASSLVADPTDTQYF. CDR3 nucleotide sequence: TGTGCCAGCAGCTTAGTAGCGGACCCCACAGATACGCAGTATTTT.

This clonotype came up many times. In nucleotides, the CDR3 is TGTGCCAGCGCATACCGCGGGAGGGGGCAGACCCAGTACTTC. Translation: CASAYRGRGQTQYF. The chain links TRBV6-2 or TRBV6-3 to TRBJ2-5; TRBD2 matches at 9 bases. The CDR3 totals 14 residues. J gave up 6 bases and V 8 bases, and 10 bases lay outside the gene matches. The germline V gene has CDR1 MNHEY and CDR2 SVGEGT.

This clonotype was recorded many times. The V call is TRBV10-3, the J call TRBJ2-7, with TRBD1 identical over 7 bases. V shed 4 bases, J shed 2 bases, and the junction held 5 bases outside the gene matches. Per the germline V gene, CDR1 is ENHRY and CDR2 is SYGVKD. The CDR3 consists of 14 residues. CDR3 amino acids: CAISGRTGAYEQYF. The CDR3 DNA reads TGTGCCATCAGTGGTAGGACAGGAGCCTACGAGCAGTACTTC.

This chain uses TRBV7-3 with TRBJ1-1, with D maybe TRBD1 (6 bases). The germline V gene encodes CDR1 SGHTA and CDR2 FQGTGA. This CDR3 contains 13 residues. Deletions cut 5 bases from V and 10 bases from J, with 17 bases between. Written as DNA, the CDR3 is TGTGCCAGCAGCCAACCAGGGACATCTACAGCTTTCTTT. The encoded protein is CASSQPGTSTAFF.

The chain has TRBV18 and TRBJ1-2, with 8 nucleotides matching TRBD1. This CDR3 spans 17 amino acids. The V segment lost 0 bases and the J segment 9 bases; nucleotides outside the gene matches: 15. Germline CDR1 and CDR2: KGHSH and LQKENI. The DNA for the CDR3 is TGTGCCAGCTCACCACCTGGACAGGGAAGCAGGTCAGGGAGCTACACCTTC. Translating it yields CASSPPGQGSRSGSYTF. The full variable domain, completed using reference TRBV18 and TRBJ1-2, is NAGVMQNPRHLVRRRGQEARLRCSPMKGHSHVYWYRQLPEEGLKFMVYLQKENIIDESGMPKERFSAEFPKEGPSILRIQQVVRGDSAAYFCASSPPGQGSRSGSYTFGSGTRLTVV.

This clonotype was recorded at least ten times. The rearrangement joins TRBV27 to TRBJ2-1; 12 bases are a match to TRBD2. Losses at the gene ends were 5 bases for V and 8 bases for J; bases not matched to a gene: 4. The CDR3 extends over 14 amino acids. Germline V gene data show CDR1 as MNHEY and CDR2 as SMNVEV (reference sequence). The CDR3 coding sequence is TGTGCCAGCAGTATTGGACTAGCGGGACATGAGCAGTTCTTC. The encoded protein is CASSIGLAGHEQFF.

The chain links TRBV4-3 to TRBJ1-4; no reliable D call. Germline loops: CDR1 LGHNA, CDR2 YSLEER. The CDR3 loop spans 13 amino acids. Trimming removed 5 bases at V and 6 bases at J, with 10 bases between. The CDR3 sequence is CASSLNLDEKLFF. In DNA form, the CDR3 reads TGCGCCAGCAGCTTAAACTTGGATGAAAAACTGTTTTTT.

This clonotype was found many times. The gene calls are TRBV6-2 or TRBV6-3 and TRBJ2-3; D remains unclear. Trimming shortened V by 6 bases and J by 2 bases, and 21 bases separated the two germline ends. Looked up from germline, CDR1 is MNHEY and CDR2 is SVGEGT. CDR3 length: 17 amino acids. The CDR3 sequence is CASRRKNRYEDTDTQYF. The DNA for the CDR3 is TGTGCCAGCAGAAGAAAAAATCGGTACGAGGACACAGATACGCAGTATTTT.

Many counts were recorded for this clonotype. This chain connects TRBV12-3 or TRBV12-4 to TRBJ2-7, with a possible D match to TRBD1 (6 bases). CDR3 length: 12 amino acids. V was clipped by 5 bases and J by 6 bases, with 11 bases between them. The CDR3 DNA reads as TGTGCCAGCAGTCCAGGGGTAGGCGAGCAGTACTTC. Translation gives CASSPGVGEQYF.

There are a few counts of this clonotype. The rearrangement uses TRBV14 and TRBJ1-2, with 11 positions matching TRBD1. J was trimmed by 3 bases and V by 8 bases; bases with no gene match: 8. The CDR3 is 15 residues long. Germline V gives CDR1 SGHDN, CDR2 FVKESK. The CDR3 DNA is TGTGCCAGCTCATACGGACAGGGGGCGGACTATGGCTACACCTTC. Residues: CASSYGQGADYGYTF.

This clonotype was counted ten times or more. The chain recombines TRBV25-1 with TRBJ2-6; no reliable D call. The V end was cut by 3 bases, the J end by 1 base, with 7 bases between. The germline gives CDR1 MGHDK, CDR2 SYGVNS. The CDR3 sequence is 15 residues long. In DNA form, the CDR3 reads TGTGCCAGCAGTGAGGTGGCATCTGGGGCCAACGTCCTGACTTTC. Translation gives CASSEVASGANVLTF.

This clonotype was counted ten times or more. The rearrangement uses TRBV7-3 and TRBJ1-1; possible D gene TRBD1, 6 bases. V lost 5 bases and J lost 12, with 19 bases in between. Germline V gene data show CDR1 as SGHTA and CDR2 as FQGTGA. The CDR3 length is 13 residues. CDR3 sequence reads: CASSPLRGGPTFF. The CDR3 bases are TGTGCCAGCAGCCCCCTTCGCGGGGGCCCTACTTTCTTT.

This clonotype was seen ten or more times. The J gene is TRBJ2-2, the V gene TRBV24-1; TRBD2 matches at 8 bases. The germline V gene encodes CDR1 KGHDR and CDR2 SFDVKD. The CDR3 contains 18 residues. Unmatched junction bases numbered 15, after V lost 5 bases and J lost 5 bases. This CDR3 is CATSGELADRVQTGELFF. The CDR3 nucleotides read TGTGCCACCAGTGGAGAACTAGCGGACCGCGTTCAGACCGGGGAGCTGTTTTTT.

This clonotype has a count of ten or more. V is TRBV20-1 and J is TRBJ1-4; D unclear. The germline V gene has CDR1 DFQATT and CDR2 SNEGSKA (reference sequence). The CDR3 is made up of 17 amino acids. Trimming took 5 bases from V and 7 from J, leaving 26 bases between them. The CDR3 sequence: CSARGRVRVPSPEKLFF. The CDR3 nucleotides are TGCAGTGCTCGGGGAAGAGTGCGTGTCCCTAGTCCTGAAAAACTGTTTTTT.

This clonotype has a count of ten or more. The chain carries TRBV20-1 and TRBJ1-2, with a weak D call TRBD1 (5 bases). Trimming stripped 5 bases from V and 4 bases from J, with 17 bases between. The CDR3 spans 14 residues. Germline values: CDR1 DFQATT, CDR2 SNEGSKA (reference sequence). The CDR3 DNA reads TGCAGTGCTCGTCGGATAGGGGTCGGCTATGGCTACACCTTC. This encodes CSARRIGVGYGYTF.

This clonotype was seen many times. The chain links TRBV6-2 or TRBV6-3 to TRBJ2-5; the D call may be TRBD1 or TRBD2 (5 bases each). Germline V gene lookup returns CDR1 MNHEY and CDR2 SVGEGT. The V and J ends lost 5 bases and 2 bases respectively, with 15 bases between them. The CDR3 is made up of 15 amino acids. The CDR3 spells CASSPPGRIQETQYF. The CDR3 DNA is TGTGCCAGCAGTCCCCCGGGACGTATACAAGAGACCCAGTACTTC.

For the CDR3, the DNA is TGTGCCAGCCTTGGGGCGGGAGCTAGTTACGAGCAGTACTTC. Translation: CASLGAGASYEQYF. The chain couples TRBV28 to TRBJ2-7; 7 bases line up with TRBD2. V lost 8 bases to trimming and J lost 4 bases; unmatched junction nucleotides: 11. This CDR3 has 14 residues. Germline lookup yields CDR1 MDHEN and CDR2 SYDVKM.

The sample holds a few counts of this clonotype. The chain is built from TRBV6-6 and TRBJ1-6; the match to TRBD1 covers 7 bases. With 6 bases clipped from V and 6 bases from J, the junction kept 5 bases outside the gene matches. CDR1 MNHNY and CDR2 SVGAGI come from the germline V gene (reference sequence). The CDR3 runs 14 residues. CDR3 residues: CASRQAGGNSPLHF. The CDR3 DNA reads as TGTGCCAGCAGACAAGCAGGGGGTAATTCACCCCTCCACTTT.

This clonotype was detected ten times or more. The CDR3 bases are TGTGCCAGCAGGCCCGGGACTGTTAGCTCCGCTGATACGCAGTATTTT. It translates to CASRPGTVSSADTQYF. V and J are TRBV12-3 or TRBV12-4 and TRBJ2-3; a possible D gene is TRBD2 (6 bases). The V end was cut by 6 bases, the J end by 6 bases, with 22 bases between. This CDR3 has 16 amino acids.

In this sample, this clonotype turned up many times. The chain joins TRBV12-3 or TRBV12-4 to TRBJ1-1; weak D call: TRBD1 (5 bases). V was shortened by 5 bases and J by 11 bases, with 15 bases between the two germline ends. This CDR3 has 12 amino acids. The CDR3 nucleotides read TGTGCCAGCAGTACCGACTGGGGGGAGGCTTTCTTT. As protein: CASSTDWGEAFF.

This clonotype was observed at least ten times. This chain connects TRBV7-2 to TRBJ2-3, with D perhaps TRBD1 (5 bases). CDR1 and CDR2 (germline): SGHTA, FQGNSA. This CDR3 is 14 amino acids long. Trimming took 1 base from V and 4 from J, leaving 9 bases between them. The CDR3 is CASSLGRVPDTQYF. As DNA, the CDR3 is TGTGCCAGCAGCTTAGGCAGGGTACCAGATACGCAGTATTTT.

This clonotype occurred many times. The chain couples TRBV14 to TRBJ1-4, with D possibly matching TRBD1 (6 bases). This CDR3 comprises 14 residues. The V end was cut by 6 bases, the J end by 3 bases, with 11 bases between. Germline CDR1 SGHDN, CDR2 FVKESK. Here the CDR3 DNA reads TGTGCCAGCAGTCTACAGGGCTCTAATGAAAAACTGTTTTTT. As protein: CASSLQGSNEKLFF.

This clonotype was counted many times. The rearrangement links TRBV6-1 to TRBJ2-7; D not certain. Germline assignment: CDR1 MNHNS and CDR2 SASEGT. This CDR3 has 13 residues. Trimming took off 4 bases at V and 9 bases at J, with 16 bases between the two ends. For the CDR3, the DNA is TGTGCCAGCAGTGGAGGAGTGTTGAACGGGCAGTACTTC. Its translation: CASSGGVLNGQYF.